This TCR beta chain comes out of a study of shared clonotypes between healthy human individuals. CDR1 SGHTA and CDR2 FQGNSA come from the germline V gene. V was shortened by 4 bases and J by 3 bases, with 4 bases between the two germline ends. CDR3 size: 11 residues. The data were produced by immunoSEQ multiplex PCR, yet TCRdb's version contains in-frame clones alone and is incomplete. The sample has about 330,000 clones, about 74% seen once. The TCR sequence derives from a man aged 25 to 40 in good health. The chain employs TRBV7-2 and TRBJ2-7; D not resolved. Sequenced input: memory CD4+ T cells sorted from blood. Subset here: CD45RA-negative fraction. This CDR3 reads CASSSLYEQYF. Written as DNA, the CDR3 is TGTGCCAGCAGCTCCCTCTACGAGCAGTACTTC.